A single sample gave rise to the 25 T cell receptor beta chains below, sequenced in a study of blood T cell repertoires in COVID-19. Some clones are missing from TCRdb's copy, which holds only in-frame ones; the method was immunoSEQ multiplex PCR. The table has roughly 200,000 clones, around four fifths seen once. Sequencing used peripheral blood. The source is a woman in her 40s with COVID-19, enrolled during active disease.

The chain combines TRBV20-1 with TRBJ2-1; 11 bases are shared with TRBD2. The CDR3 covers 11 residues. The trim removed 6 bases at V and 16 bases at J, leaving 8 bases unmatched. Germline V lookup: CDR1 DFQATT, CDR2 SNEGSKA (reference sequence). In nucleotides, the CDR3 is TGCAGTGCCATATCGACTAGCGGGGCTTTCTTC. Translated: CSAISTSGAFF.

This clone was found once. The chain's CDR3 is CASSLVGVGGNTIYF. CDR3 DNA: TGTGCCAGCAGTTTAGTGGGCGTAGGTGGAAACACCATATATTTT. The V gene is TRBV27, the J gene TRBJ1-3; D unclear. V shed 2 bases and J shed 3 bases, with 11 bases lying between them. The CDR3 consists of 15 residues. CDR1 and CDR2 from the germline V gene are MNHEY and SMNVEV (reference sequence).

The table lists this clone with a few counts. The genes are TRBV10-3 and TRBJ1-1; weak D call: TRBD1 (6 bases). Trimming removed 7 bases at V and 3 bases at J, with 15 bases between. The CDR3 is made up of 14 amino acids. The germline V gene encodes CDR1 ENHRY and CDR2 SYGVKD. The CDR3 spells CAITEGGLHTEAFF. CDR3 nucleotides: TGTGCCATCACCGAGGGGGGGCTTCACACTGAAGCTTTCTTT.

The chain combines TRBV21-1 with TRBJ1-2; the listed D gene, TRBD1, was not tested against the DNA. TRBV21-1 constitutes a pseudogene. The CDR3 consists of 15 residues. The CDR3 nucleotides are TGTGCCAGTCTAAGCCGCATGGGTGCAGGCCCTTACTCCACCTTC. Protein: CASLSRMGAGPYSTF.

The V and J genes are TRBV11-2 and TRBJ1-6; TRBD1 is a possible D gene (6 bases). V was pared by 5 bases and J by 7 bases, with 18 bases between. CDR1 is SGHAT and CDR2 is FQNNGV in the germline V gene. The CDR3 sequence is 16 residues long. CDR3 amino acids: CASSPLRQAVNSPLHF. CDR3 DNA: TGTGCCAGCAGCCCGCTGAGACAGGCGGTCAATTCACCCCTCCACTTT.

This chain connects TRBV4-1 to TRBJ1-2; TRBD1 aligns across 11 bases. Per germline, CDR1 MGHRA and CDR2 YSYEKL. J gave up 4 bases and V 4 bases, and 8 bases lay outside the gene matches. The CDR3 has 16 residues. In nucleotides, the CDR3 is TGCGCCAGCAGCCCCACGGACAGGGGGCTTGTCTATGGCTACACCTTC. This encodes CASSPTDRGLVYGYTF.

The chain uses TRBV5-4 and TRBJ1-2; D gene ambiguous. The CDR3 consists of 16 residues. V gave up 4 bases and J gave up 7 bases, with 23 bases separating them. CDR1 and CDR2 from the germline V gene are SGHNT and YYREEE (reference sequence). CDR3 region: CASSRETGESVGGYTF. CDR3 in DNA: TGTGCCAGCAGCCGCGAGACGGGTGAAAGTGTGGGTGGCTACACCTTC.

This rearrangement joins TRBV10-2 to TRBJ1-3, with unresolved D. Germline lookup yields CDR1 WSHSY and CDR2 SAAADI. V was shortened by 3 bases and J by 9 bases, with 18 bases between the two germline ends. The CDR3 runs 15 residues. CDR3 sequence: CASSDIGRVGGTIYF. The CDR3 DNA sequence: TGCGCCAGCAGTGACATCGGGAGAGTAGGAGGCACCATATATTTT.

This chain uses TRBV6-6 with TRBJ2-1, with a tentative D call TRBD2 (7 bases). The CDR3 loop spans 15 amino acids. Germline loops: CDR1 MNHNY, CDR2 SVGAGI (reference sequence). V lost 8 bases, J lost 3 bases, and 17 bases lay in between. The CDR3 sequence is CASARSGTRYNEQFF. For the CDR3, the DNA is TGTGCCAGCGCCCGAAGCGGGACACGCTACAATGAGCAGTTCTTC.

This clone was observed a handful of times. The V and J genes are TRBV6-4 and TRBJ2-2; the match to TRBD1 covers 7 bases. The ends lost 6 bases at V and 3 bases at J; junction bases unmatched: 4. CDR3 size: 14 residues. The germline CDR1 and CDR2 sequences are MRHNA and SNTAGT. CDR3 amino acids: CASSSGTDTGELFF. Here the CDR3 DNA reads TGTGCCAGCAGCTCCGGGACAGACACCGGGGAGCTGTTTTTT.

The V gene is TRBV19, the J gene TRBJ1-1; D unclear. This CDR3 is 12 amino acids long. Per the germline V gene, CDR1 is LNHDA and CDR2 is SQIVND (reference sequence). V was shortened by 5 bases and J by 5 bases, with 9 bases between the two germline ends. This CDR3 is CASSHSVTEAFF. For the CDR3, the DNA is TGTGCCAGTAGTCACAGTGTAACTGAAGCTTTCTTT.

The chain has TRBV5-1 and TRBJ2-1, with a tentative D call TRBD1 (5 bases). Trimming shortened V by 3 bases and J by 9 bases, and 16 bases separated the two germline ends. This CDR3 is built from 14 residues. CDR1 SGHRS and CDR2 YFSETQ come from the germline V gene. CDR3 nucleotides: TGCGCCAGCAGCTCCGGAGATCCCCAGGGTGAGCAGTTCTTC. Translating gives CASSSGDPQGEQFF.

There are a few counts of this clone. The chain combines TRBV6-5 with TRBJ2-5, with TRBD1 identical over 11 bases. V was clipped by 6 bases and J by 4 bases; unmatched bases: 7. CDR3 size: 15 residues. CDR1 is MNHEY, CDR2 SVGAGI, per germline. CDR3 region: CASSHRGQGGETQYF. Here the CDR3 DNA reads TGTGCCAGCAGCCACCGGGGACAGGGGGGAGAGACCCAGTACTTC.

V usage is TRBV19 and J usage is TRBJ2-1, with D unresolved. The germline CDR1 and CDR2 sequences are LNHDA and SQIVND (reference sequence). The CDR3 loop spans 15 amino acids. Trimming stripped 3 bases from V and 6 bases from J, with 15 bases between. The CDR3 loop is CASSINDNGLNEQFF. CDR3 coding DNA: TGTGCCAGTAGTATTAATGACAATGGCCTCAATGAGCAGTTCTTC.

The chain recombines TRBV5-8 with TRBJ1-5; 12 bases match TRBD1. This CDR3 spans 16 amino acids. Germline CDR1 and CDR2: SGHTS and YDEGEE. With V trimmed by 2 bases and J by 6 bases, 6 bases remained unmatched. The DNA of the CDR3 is TGTGCCAGCAGCTTAGCCGGGACAGGGGGCTTTCAGCCCCAGCATTTT. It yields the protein CASSLAGTGGFQPQHF.

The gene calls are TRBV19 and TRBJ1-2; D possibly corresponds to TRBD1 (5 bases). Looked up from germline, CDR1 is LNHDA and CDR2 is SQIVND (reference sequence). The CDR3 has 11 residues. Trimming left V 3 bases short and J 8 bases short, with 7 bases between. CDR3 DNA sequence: TGTGCCAGTAGTATCGACAGCGGCTACACCTTC. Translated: CASSIDSGYTF.

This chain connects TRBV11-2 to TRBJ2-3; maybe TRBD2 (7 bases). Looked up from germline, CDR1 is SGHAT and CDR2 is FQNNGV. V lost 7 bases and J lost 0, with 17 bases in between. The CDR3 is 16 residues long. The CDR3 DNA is TGTGCCAGCACCCACCGGGGGGCCATTAGCACAGATACGCAGTATTTT. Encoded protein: CASTHRGAISTDTQYF.

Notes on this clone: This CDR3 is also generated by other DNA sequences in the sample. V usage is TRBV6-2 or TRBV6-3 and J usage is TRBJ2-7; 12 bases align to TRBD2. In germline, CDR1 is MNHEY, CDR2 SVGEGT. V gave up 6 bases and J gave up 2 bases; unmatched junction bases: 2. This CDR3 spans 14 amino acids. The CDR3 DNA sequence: TGTGCCAGCAGCAGACTAGCGGGGGCCTACGAGCAGTACTTC. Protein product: CASSRLAGAYEQYF.

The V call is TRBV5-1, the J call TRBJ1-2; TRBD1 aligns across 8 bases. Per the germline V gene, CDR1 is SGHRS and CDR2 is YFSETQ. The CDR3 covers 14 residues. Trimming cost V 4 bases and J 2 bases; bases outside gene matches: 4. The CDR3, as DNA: TGCGCCAGCAGCGGACAGGGAGCGAACTATGGCTACACCTTC. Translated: CASSGQGANYGYTF. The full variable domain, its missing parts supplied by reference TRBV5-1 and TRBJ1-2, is KAGVTQTPRYLIKTRGQQVTLSCSPISGHRSVSWYQQTPGQGLQFLFEYFSETQRNKGNFPGRFSGRQFSNSRSEMNVSTLELGDSALYLCASSGQGANYGYTFGSGTRLTVV.

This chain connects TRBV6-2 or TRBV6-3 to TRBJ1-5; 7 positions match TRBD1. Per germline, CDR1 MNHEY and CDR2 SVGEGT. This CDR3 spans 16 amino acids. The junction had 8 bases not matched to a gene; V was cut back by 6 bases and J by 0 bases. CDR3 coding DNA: TGTGCCAGCAGCCCTCGACAGGGCCCTAGCAATCAGCCCCAGCATTTT. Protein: CASSPRQGPSNQPQHF.

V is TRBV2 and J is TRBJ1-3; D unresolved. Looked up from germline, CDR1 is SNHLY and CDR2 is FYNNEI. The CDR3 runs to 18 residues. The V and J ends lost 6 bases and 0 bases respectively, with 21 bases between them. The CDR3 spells CASRREGWELHSGNTIYF. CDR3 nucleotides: TGTGCCAGCAGGCGTGAGGGATGGGAACTTCACTCTGGAAACACCATATATTTT.

The DNA of the CDR3 is TGCGCCAGCAGGGAAGGGCAGGGGGTCTACGAGCAGTACTTC. This encodes CASREGQGVYEQYF. V is TRBV10-2 and J is TRBJ2-7; TRBD1 matches at 7 bases. With V trimmed by 6 bases and J by 3 bases, 8 bases remained unmatched. The CDR3 is 14 amino acids. Germline assignment: CDR1 WSHSY and CDR2 SAAADI.

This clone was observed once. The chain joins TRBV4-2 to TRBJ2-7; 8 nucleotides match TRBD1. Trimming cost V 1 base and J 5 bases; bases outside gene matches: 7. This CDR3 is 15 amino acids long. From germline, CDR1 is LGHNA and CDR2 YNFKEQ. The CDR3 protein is CASSQVTGQVDEQYF. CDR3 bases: TGTGCCAGCAGCCAAGTCACGGGACAGGTCGACGAGCAGTACTTC.

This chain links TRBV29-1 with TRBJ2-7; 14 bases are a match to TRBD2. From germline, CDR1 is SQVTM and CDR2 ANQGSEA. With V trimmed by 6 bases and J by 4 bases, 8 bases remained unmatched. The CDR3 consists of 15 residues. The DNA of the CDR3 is TGCAGCGTAGGGACTAGCGGGGGACCCTTTTACGAGCAGTACTTC. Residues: CSVGTSGGPFYEQYF.

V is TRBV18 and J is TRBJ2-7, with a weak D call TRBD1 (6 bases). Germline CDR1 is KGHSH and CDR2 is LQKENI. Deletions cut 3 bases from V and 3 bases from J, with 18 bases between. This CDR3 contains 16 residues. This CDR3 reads CASSPWAEDRLYEQYF. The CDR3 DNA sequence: TGTGCCAGCTCACCTTGGGCGGAAGACAGGCTCTACGAGCAGTACTTC. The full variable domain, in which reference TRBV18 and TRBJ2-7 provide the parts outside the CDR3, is NAGVMQNPRHLVRRRGQEARLRCSPMKGHSHVYWYRQLPEEGLKFMVYLQKENIIDESGMPKERFSAEFPKEGPSILRIQQVVRGDSAAYFCASSPWAEDRLYEQYFGPGTRLTVT.